The entry below gives a single T cell receptor (beta chain) sequence along with its context. Antigen specificity is unknown. These data belong to a study of T cell responses to AZD1222 COVID-19 vaccine. Overall study context: Pooled samples include second doses given at about 4 or 12 weeks. Points from the study as a whole: At baseline, just 5 or 6 AZD1222 recipients tested seropositive. Donors in the cohort were predominantly white British and more often female, and clonal diversity was possibly underestimated. Regions 160-218 and 743-854 dominated among vaccine-associated CD4 TCRs spanning spike.

This CDR3 comprises 12 residues. Trimming shortened V by 9 bases and J by 5 bases, and 13 bases separated the two germline ends. Germline V gene lookup returns CDR1 LNHDA and CDR2 SQIVND (reference sequence). Assay used: immunoSEQ multiplex PCR; TCRdb lists only in-frame clones, some missing. The sample lists approximately 150,000 clones; 90% to 95% were seen once. Specimen: peripheral blood, collected on day 0 of AZD1222 vaccination. This clonotype was sampled from an adult in good health. The gene calls are TRBV19 and TRBJ1-2, with D uncertain. For the CDR3, the DNA is TGTGCCAGCAGAACAGAAGTATATGGCTACACCTTC. It is translated as CASRTEVYGYTF.